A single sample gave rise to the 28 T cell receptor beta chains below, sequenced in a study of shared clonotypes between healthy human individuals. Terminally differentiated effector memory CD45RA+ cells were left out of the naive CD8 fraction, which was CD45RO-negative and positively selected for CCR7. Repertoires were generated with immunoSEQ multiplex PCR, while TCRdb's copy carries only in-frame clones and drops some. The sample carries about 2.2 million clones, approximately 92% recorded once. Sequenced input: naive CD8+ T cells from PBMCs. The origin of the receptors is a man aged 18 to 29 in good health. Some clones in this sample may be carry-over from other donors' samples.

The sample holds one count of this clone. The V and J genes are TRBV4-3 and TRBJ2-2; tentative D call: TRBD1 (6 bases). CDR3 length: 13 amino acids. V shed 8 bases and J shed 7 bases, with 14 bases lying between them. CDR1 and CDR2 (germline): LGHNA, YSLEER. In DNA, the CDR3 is TGCGCCAGCGGACATGCGGACAGCGGGGAGCTGTTTTTT. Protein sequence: CASGHADSGELFF.

CDR3 loop: CASSPTGWDTEAFF. Here the CDR3 DNA reads TGTGCCAGCAGCCCGACAGGGTGGGACACTGAAGCTTTCTTT. V and J are TRBV7-3 and TRBJ1-1; 7 positions agree with TRBD1. Germline V CDR1 and CDR2: SGHTA, FQGTGA. CDR3 length: 14 residues. After removal of 5 bases from V and 3 bases from J, the junction contained 6 bases not matched to a gene.

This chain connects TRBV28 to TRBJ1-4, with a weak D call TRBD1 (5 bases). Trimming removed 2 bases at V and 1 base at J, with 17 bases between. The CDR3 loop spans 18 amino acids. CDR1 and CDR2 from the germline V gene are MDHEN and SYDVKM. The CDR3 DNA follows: TGTGCCAGCAGTTTACCCCGGCCGGGACGGAGAACTAATGAAAAACTGTTTTTT. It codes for CASSLPRPGRRTNEKLFF.

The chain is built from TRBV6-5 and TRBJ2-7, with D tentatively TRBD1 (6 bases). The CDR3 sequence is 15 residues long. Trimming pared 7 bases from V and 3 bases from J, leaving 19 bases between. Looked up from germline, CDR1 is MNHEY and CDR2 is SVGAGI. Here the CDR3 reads CASTPSQGGYYEQYF. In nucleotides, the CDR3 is TGTGCCAGCACCCCCTCACAGGGTGGTTACTACGAGCAGTACTTC.

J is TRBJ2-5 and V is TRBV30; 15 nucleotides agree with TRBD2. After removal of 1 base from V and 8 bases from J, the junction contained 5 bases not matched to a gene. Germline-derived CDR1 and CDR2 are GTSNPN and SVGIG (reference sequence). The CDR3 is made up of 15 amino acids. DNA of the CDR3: TGTGCCTGGAGTGGAGGGGGACTAGCGGGAGGAACCCAGTACTTC. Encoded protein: CAWSGGGLAGGTQYF.

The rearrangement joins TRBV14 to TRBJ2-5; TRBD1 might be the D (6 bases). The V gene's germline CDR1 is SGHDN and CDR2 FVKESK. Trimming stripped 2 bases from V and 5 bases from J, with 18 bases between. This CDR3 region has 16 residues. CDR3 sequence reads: CASSQTDREGWETQYF. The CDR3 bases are TGTGCCAGCAGCCAAACGGACAGAGAGGGTTGGGAGACCCAGTACTTC.

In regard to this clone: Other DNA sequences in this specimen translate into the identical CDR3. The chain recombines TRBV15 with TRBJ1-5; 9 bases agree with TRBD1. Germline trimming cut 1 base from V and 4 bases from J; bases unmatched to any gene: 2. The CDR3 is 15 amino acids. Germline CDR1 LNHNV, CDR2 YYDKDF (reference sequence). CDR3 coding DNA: TGTGCCACCAGCAGAGGGGGGACAGGGAATCAGCCCCAGCATTTT. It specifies CATSRGGTGNQPQHF.

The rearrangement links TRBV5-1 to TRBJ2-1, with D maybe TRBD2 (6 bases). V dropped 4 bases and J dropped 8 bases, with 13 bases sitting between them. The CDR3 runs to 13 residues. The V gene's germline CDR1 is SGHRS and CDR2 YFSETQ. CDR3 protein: CASSRDSADEQFF. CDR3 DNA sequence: TGCGCCAGCAGCAGGGACTCCGCCGATGAGCAGTTCTTC.

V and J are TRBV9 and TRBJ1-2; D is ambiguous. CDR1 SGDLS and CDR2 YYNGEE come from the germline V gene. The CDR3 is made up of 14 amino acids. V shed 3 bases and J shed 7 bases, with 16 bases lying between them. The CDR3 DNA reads TGTGCCAGCAGCGCCGGCCATCCGGGCGGTGGCTACACCTTC. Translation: CASSAGHPGGGYTF.

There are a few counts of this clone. The CDR3 reads CASSPTPGLNTEAFF. In nucleotides, the CDR3 is TGTGCCAGCAGCCCTACCCCGGGGCTTAACACTGAAGCTTTCTTT. The chain has TRBV7-8 and TRBJ1-1, with a tentative D call TRBD1 (5 bases). The CDR3 runs to 15 residues. Per the germline V gene, CDR1 is SGHVS and CDR2 is FQNEAQ. The ends were cut back, 5 bases at V and 2 bases at J, with 15 bases in the middle.

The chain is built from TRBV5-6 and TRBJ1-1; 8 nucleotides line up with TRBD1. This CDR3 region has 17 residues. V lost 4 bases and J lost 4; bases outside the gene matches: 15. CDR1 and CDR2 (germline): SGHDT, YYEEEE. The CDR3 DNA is TGTGCCAGCAGCACAATACGGACAGGGAAAAAGGGCACTGAAGCTTTCTTT. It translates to CASSTIRTGKKGTEAFF.

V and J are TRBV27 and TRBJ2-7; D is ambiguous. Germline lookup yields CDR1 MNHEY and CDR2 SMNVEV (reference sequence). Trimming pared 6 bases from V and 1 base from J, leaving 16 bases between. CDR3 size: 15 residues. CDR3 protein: CASSPVQVPSYEQYF. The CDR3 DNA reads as TGTGCCAGCAGCCCCGTGCAGGTACCTTCCTACGAGCAGTACTTC.

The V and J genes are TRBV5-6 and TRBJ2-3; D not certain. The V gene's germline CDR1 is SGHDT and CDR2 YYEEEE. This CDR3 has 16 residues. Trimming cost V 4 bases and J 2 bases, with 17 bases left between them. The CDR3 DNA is TGTGCCAGCAGCCCCACCGTTGAGTGGAACACAGATACGCAGTATTTT. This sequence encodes CASSPTVEWNTDTQYF. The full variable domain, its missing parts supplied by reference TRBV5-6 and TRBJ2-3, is DAGVTQSPTHLIKTRGQQVTLRCSPKSGHDTVSWYQQALGQGPQFIFQYYEEEERQRGNFPDRFSGHQFPNYSSELNVNALLLGDSALYLCASSPTVEWNTDTQYFGPGTRLTVL.

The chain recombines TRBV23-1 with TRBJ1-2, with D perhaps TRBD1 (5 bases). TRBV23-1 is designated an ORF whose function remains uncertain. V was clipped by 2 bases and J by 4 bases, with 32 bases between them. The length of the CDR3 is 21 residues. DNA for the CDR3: TGCGCCAGCAGTCAACTTCGGGGGGTGGTGCCGGGGCCCCTTCCCTCCTATGGCTACACCTTC. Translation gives CASSQLRGVVPGPLPSYGYTF.

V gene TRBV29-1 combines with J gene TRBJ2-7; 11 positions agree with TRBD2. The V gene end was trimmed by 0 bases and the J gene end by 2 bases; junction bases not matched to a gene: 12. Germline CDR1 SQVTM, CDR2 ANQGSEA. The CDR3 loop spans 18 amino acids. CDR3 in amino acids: CSVEEAPPGTSGTYEQYF. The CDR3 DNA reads TGCAGCGTTGAAGAAGCCCCCCCTGGGACTAGCGGCACCTACGAGCAGTACTTC.

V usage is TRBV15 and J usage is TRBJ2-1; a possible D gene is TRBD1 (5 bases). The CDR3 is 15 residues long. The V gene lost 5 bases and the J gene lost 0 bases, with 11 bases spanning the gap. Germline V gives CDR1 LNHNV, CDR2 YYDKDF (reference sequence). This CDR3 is CATSPRANSYNEQFF. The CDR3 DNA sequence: TGTGCCACCAGCCCCAGGGCGAACTCCTACAATGAGCAGTTCTTC.

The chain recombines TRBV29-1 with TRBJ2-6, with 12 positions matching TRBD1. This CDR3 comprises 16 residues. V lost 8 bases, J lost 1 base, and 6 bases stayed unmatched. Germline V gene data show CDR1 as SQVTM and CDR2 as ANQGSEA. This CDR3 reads CSYAGQGASGANVLTF. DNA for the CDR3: TGCAGCTACGCGGGACAGGGGGCTTCTGGGGCCAACGTCCTGACTTTC.

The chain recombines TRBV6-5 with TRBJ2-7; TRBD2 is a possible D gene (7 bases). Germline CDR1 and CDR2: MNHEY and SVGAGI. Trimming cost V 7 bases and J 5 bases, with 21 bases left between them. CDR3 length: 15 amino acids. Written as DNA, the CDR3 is TGTGCCAGCAAGCGGGGTCAGGGGATTTTAAACGAGCAGTACTTC. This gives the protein CASKRGQGILNEQYF.

Here the CDR3 DNA reads TGTGCCTGGAGTGATGGGGTGACTAATGAAAAACTGTTTTTT. Amino acid sequence: CAWSDGVTNEKLFF. The gene calls are TRBV30 and TRBJ1-4; D uncertain. The germline CDR1 and CDR2 sequences are GTSNPN and SVGIG (reference sequence). The V and J ends lost 1 base and 2 bases respectively, with 8 bases between them. This CDR3 is built from 14 residues.

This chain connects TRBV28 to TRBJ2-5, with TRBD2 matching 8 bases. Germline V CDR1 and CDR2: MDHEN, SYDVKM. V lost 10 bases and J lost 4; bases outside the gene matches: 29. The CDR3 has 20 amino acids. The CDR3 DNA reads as TGTGCCATTCCCTTTTGGGGCCTTGGGCGGGAGGTGAGGAGGTCAGAGACCCAGTACTTC. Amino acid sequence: CAIPFWGLGREVRRSETQYF. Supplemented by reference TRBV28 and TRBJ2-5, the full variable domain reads DVKVTQSSRYLVKRTGEKVFLECVQDMDHENMFWYRQDPGLGLRLIYFSYDVKMKEKGDIPEGYSVSREKKERFSLILESASTNQTSMYLCAIPFWGLGREVRRSETQYFGPGTRLLVL.

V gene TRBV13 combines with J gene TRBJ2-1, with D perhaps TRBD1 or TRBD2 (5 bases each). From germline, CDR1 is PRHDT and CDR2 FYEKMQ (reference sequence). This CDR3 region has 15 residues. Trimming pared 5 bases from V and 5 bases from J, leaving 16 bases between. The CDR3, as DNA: TGTGCCAGCAGCCGACGGGACCTCAACAACAATGAGCAGTTCTTC. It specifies CASSRRDLNNNEQFF.

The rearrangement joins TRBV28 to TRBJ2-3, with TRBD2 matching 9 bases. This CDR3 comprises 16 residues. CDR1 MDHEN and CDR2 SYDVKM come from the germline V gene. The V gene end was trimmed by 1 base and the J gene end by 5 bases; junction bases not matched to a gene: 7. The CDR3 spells CASSLSLAGAGDTQYF. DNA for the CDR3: TGTGCCAGCAGTTTATCGTTAGCGGGAGCTGGAGATACGCAGTATTTT.

The CDR3 spells CASSYRQGAVQPQHF. The CDR3 nucleotides are TGTGCCAGCAGCTACCGACAGGGGGCTGTTCAGCCCCAGCATTTT. The rearrangement uses TRBV7-9 and TRBJ1-5, with 10 bases fitting TRBD1. Trimming took 4 bases from V and 6 from J; bases not matched to a gene: 6. Germline V CDR1 and CDR2: SEHNR, FQNEAQ (reference sequence). CDR3 length: 15 residues.

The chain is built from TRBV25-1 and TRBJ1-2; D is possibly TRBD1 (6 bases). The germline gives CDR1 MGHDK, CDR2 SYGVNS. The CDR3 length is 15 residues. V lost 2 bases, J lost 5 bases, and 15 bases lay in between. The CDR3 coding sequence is TGTGCCAGCAGTGAAACAGGGAGAGTAGGGTATGGCTACACCTTC. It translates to CASSETGRVGYGYTF.

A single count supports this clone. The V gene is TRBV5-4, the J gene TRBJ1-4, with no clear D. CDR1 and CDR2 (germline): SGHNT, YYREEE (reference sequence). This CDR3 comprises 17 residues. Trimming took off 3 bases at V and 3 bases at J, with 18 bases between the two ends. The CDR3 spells CASSSDPGFGANEKLFF. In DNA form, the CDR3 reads TGTGCCAGCAGCTCAGATCCAGGCTTTGGAGCTAATGAAAAACTGTTTTTT.

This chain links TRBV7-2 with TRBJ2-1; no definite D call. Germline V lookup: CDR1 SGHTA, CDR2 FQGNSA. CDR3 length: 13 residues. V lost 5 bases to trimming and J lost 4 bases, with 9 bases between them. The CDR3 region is CASSPGFYNEQFF. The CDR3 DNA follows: TGTGCCAGCAGCCCGGGCTTTTACAATGAGCAGTTCTTC.

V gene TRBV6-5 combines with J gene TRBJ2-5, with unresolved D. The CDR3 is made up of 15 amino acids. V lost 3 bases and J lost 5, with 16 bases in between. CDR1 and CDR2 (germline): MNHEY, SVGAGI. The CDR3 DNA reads TGTGCCAGCAGTTATTCAGGCTTTAGGGATGAGACCCAGTACTTC. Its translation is CASSYSGFRDETQYF.

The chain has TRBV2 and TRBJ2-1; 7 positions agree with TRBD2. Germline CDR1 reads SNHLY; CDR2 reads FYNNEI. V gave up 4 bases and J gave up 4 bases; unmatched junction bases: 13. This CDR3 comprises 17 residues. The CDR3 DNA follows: TGTGCCAGCAGTGCTGCGCCGAGGGTAGCGGGTTACAATGAGCAGTTCTTC. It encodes CASSAAPRVAGYNEQFF.